This TCR beta chain was found in a study of response to subunit inactivated influenza vaccine. Study conclusions and caveats: The authors suggested that few new T cells are recruited per seasonal influenza vaccination.

At least ten counts were recorded for this clonotype. The antigen is unknown. Deletions cut 5 bases from V and 0 bases from J, with 10 bases between. Germline V gene data show CDR1 as SGHTA and CDR2 as FQGNSA. The CDR3 extends over 14 amino acids. TCRdb processed the RT-PCR reads anew with MiXCR; each CDR3 protein has one entry. The sample includes fewer than 600,000 distinct CDR3 sequences, approximately 7.3% of them seen just once. The clonotype originates from a man aged 50 to 69 who received an inactivated influenza vaccine. Sequencing used PBMCs from blood, obtained about 24 months after vaccination. The genes are TRBV7-2 and TRBJ2-5; D is ambiguous. DNA of the CDR3: TGTGCCAGCAGCCCGGACCCGTACCAAGAGACCCAGTACTTC. The encoded protein is CASSPDPYQETQYF.